This T cell receptor beta chain appears in the sequencing data of a study of vaccination and CD4 T cells after COVID-19. CD4+ T cells that had been cultured provided DNA sequenced with the Oncomine TCR Beta short-read assay. One entry per CDR3 protein results from TCRdb running MiXCR on the PCR reads. This sample carries some 17,000 distinct CDR3 sequences, under 55% of them seen once, and the ten largest clones take 10% to 15%. Trimming removed 8 bases at V and 4 bases at J, with 12 bases between. Germline V gene sequence: CDR1 SEHNR, CDR2 FQNEAQ (reference sequence). The CDR3 runs 13 residues. Time point described: late sampling 161 to 241 days after vaccination in a few convalescent patients. Stated treatment: roughly 11-day PBMC culture with coronavirus spike peptide pools or control peptides (ViraFEST assay). With regard to this clonotype: Its target is not known.

The source material was CD4+ T cells from blood, cultured in vitro, sampled about 7 months after SARS-CoV-2 vaccination. The chain links TRBV7-9 to TRBJ1-3; D remains unclear. This receptor was identified in a human donor who had recovered from COVID-19. The CDR3 DNA reads as TGTGCCAGCCGCCAGGACCACGGAAACACCATATATTTT. Amino acids: CASRQDHGNTIYF.